This T cell receptor beta chain was retrieved from a study of identical twins. The study's findings and limits: Out-of-frame TCR alpha sharing observed in monozygotic twins exceeded model estimates. Analyses of zero insertions could, in part, be confounded by invariant MAIT and iNKT cells.

Healthy Caucasian individuals made up all the donors. On this clonotype: Antigen unknown.

The cDNA had a unique molecular identifier and a template-switch universal primer site. TCRdb reanalysed the 5' RACE reads using MiXCR and keeps one entry per CDR3 protein. The repertoire has roughly 1,500,000 distinct CDR3 sequences, roughly 35% of them found once; the top ten carry roughly 0.3%. V gave up 2 bases and J gave up 0 bases; unmatched junction bases: 14. Germline V gene data show CDR1 as SGHVS and CDR2 as FNYEAQ. The CDR3 contains 20 residues. Sequenced input: cord blood. This sequence was found in a newborn girl in good health. This sequence joins TRBV7-6 and TRBJ2-3; 10 positions agree with TRBD2. CDR3 nucleotide sequence: TGTGCCAGCAGCTTAACCCTAGCGGGGGCCTGGATTGCTAGCACAGATACGCAGTATTTT. Translation gives CASSLTLAGAWIASTDTQYF.